This TCR beta chain was profiled in a study of early T cells in non-severe SARS-CoV-2 infection. Study as a whole: Sequencing was performed on bulk RNA from unsorted whole blood, leaving chains unpaired. Whole-study findings and limits: VDJdb matching favored anti-spike CD8 responses, missing private and CD4 specificities.

Tagging with unique molecular identifiers was applied to individual cDNA molecules. TCRdb processed the 5' RACE reads anew with MiXCR; each CDR3 protein has one entry. The sample has 25,000 to 35,000 distinct CDR3 sequences; about 4.5% are singletons. This clonotype was observed many times. Antigen unknown. The trim removed 4 bases at V and 1 base at J, leaving 7 bases unmatched. The CDR3 runs 15 residues. In germline, CDR1 is DFQATT, CDR2 SNEGSKA (reference sequence). Sequencing was performed on whole blood. This chain links TRBV20-1 with TRBJ2-1; 7 nucleotides align to TRBD2. This sequence was found in an adult who was a healthcare worker with PCR-confirmed SARS-CoV-2 infection or an uninfected control (not recorded which). CDR3 DNA sequence: TGCAGTGCTATATTCGGCGGGAGATCCTACAATGAGCAGTTCTTC. This codes for CSAIFGGRSYNEQFF.